The 32 T cell receptor beta chains given below trace back to one sample, sequenced in a study of OX40 agonist ivuxolimab in advanced cancers. Sequenced by immunoSEQ multiplex PCR; TCRdb stores in-frame clones only, minus some. There are nearly 65,000 clones in the sample; around 90% occur only once, and around 4% lies in the top ten. The specimen comprised CD4+ or CD8+ T cells sorted from blood, sampled in a trial of the OX40 agonist ivuxolimab. These TCRs come from an adult with an advanced solid tumor such as melanoma, head and neck, liver or kidney cancer.

The sample holds one count of this clone. The V and J genes are TRBV9 and TRBJ1-2; 7 bases line up with TRBD1. The CDR3 covers 15 residues. V was clipped by 3 bases and J by 6 bases; unmatched bases: 11. Germline CDR1 SGDLS, CDR2 YYNGEE. The CDR3 loop reads CASSGRDRNLNGYTF. The CDR3 region has the DNA TGTGCCAGCAGCGGGCGGGACAGAAATTTGAATGGCTACACCTTC.

The chain couples TRBV9 to TRBJ2-7; perhaps TRBD1 as D (6 bases). V was pared by 3 bases and J by 4 bases, with 8 bases between. The CDR3 is made up of 12 amino acids. Per the germline V gene, CDR1 is SGDLS and CDR2 is YYNGEE. The CDR3 protein is CASSAQGYEQYF. CDR3 nucleotide sequence: TGTGCCAGCAGCGCTCAGGGGTACGAGCAGTACTTC.

The rearrangement joins TRBV5-1 to TRBJ2-3; TRBD1 is a possible D gene (5 bases). V was shortened by 4 bases and J by 2 bases, with 17 bases between the two germline ends. This CDR3 has 16 residues. Germline V gives CDR1 SGHRS, CDR2 YFSETQ. This CDR3 is CASSPRQTEFTDTQYF. For the CDR3, the DNA is TGCGCCAGCAGCCCGAGACAGACTGAATTCACAGATACGCAGTATTTT.

The J gene is TRBJ2-1, the V gene TRBV6-5; maybe TRBD1 (7 bases). This CDR3 has 13 residues. Germline V gives CDR1 MNHEY, CDR2 SVGAGI. Trimming left V 6 bases short and J 5 bases short, with 11 bases between. The CDR3 loop reads CASRAGQHNEQFF. CDR3 nucleotides: TGTGCCAGCAGGGCGGGACAGCACAATGAGCAGTTCTTC.

The genes are TRBV4-1 and TRBJ1-2; weak D call: TRBD1 (6 bases). This CDR3 spans 16 amino acids. Germline V gene data show CDR1 as MGHRA and CDR2 as YSYEKL. V was cut by 0 bases and J by 5 bases, with 16 bases left in between. CDR3 in amino acids: CASSQDLGHDLYGYTF. In DNA form, the CDR3 reads TGCGCCAGCAGCCAAGATCTGGGACACGACTTGTATGGCTACACCTTC.

The J gene is TRBJ2-2, the V gene TRBV15; 9 nucleotides match TRBD1. The CDR3 extends over 14 amino acids. Germline CDR1 and CDR2: LNHNV and YYDKDF (reference sequence). CDR3 region: CAVTGGINTGELFF. Here the CDR3 DNA reads TGTGCGGTAACAGGGGGCATTAACACCGGGGAGCTGTTTTTT.

The chain carries TRBV2 and TRBJ2-2; 7 bases are shared with TRBD2. This CDR3 has 17 residues. Trimming cost V 2 bases and J 2 bases; bases outside gene matches: 8. CDR1 and CDR2 from the germline V gene are SNHLY and FYNNEI. The CDR3, as DNA: TGTGCCAGCAGTGAAAGCCTAGCGGCCTCCAACACCGGGGAGCTGTTTTTT. Translated, it gives CASSESLAASNTGELFF.

This chain connects TRBV9 to TRBJ2-6; D ambiguous. Trimming stripped 0 bases from V and 0 bases from J, with 10 bases between. Germline CDR1 is SGDLS and CDR2 is YYNGEE. This CDR3 has 17 amino acids. CDR3 coding DNA: TGTGCCAGCAGCGTAGTGGAGCTTCCCTCTGGGGCCAACGTCCTGACTTTC. It codes for CASSVVELPSGANVLTF.

The chain is built from TRBV28 and TRBJ1-1; 8 nucleotides match TRBD1. The germline V gene encodes CDR1 MDHEN and CDR2 SYDVKM. This CDR3 is 15 amino acids long. The J segment lost 3 bases and the V segment lost 6 bases, leaving 9 bases of the junction unmatched. The DNA of the CDR3 is TGTGCCAGCAGACCCCGGACAGGGTCGGACACTGAAGCTTTCTTT. Amino acids: CASRPRTGSDTEAFF.

The chain joins TRBV5-6 to TRBJ2-1; possibly TRBD1 or TRBD2 for D (5 bases each). The CDR3 loop spans 13 amino acids. The V and J ends lost 2 bases and 7 bases respectively, with 10 bases between them. Germline V gene lookup returns CDR1 SGHDT and CDR2 YYEEEE. The CDR3 sequence is CASSFGGANEQFF. CDR3 in DNA: TGTGCCAGCAGCTTTGGGGGAGCGAATGAGCAGTTCTTC.

V usage is TRBV27 and J usage is TRBJ1-4; 7 bases align to TRBD1. This CDR3 is 15 amino acids long. With 4 bases clipped from V and 8 bases from J, the junction kept 10 bases outside the gene matches. CDR1 MNHEY and CDR2 SMNVEV come from the germline V gene (reference sequence). Here the CDR3 reads CASSWKGGSWEKLFF. The CDR3 DNA follows: TGTGCCAGCAGTTGGAAAGGGGGCTCTTGGGAAAAACTGTTTTTT.

The chain couples TRBV25-1 to TRBJ2-1; D is uncertain. CDR1 and CDR2 (germline): MGHDK, SYGVNS. V was clipped by 1 base and J by 5 bases, with 9 bases between them. This CDR3 contains 14 residues. As DNA, the CDR3 is TGTGCCAGCAGTGAATTCGACGGCAACAATGAGCAGTTCTTC. This gives the protein CASSEFDGNNEQFF.

This sequence joins TRBV5-5 and TRBJ2-7, with 7 bases fitting TRBD1. The CDR3 consists of 15 residues. V was pared by 1 base and J by 2 bases, with 6 bases of the junction left unmatched. CDR1 and CDR2 (germline): SGHKS, YYEKEE (reference sequence). Written as DNA, the CDR3 is TGTGCCAGCAGCTTGTGGACAGGCGGCCCCTACGAGCAGTACTTC. Its translation: CASSLWTGGPYEQYF.

This rearrangement joins TRBV7-9 to TRBJ1-2; D might be TRBD1 (5 bases). The CDR3 spans 15 residues. CDR1 and CDR2 (germline): SEHNR, FQNEAQ (reference sequence). V lost 5 bases and J 0 bases, leaving 13 bases between the germline ends. CDR3: CASSTTGTTNYGYTF. CDR3 nucleotides: TGTGCCAGCAGCACTACCGGGACGACTAACTATGGCTACACCTTC.

This clone was seen more than once but under ten times. The chain recombines TRBV27 with TRBJ2-5, with 9 bases that match TRBD2. V was pared by 6 bases and J by 5 bases, with 16 bases of the junction left unmatched. The germline CDR1 and CDR2 sequences are MNHEY and SMNVEV (reference sequence). The CDR3 is 17 amino acids. The CDR3 sequence: CASSQGFGLAGSETQYF. The CDR3 nucleotides are TGTGCCAGCAGCCAAGGTTTTGGGCTAGCGGGGTCGGAGACCCAGTACTTC.

The gene calls are TRBV27 and TRBJ2-2; D possibly corresponds to TRBD2 (6 bases). The CDR3 totals 14 residues. V lost 6 bases, J lost 6 bases, and 14 bases lay in between. Germline CDR1 MNHEY, CDR2 SMNVEV (reference sequence). CDR3 DNA sequence: TGTGCCAGCAGCCCGCAGGGACTCCCCGGGGAGCTGTTTTTT. As protein: CASSPQGLPGELFF.

This clone has only one observation. The chain recombines TRBV13 with TRBJ2-1; D not resolved. The germline V gene has CDR1 PRHDT and CDR2 FYEKMQ (reference sequence). The CDR3 is 15 residues long. Trimming shortened V by 5 bases and J by 0 bases, and 11 bases separated the two germline ends. CDR3 sequence (DNA): TGTGCCAGCAGCCCCTCTACCAGCTCCTACAATGAGCAGTTCTTC. This translates into CASSPSTSSYNEQFF. Full variable domain (rest looked up from reference TRBV13 and TRBJ2-1): AAGVIQSPRHLIKEKRETATLKCYPIPRHDTVYWYQQGPGQDPQFLISFYEKMQSDKGSIPDRFSAQQFSDYHSELNMSSLELGDSALYFCASSPSTSSYNEQFFGPGTRLTVL.

V usage is TRBV19 and J usage is TRBJ2-5; D remains unclear. Germline V lookup: CDR1 LNHDA, CDR2 SQIVND (reference sequence). The V end was cut by 2 bases, the J end by 2 bases, with 12 bases between. The CDR3 sequence is 15 residues long. The CDR3 DNA is TGTGCCAGTAGTATACTCCTCGGCAGTCAAGAGACCCAGTACTTC. Its translation: CASSILLGSQETQYF.

J is TRBJ2-7 and V is TRBV30; TRBD1 matches at 10 bases. This CDR3 is built from 13 residues. Germline CDR1 reads GTSNPN; CDR2 reads SVGIG (reference sequence). The CDR3: CATGTGVSYEQYF. The CDR3 DNA reads TGTGCTACTGGGACAGGGGTGTCCTACGAGCAGTACTTC.

This clone was found a few times. The chain carries TRBV7-9 and TRBJ1-6; weak D call: TRBD1 (6 bases). The germline CDR1 and CDR2 sequences are SEHNR and FQNEAQ (reference sequence). CDR3 length equals 14 residues. V shed 1 base and J shed 8 bases, with 9 bases lying between them. DNA of the CDR3: TGTGCCAGCAGCTTAGTGGACAGAGATTCACCCCTCCACTTT. This encodes CASSLVDRDSPLHF.

The chain carries TRBV9 and TRBJ2-7; a weak D match, TRBD2 (6 bases). This CDR3 contains 14 residues. From germline, CDR1 is SGDLS and CDR2 YYNGEE. V shed 3 bases and J shed 6 bases, with 16 bases lying between them. The DNA for the CDR3 is TGTGCCAGCAGCGAGGCTGGAGGGTTCGGCGAGCAGTACTTC. This translates into CASSEAGGFGEQYF.

The V and J genes are TRBV7-9 and TRBJ2-1, with 7 nucleotides matching TRBD2. CDR3 length: 14 residues. Trimming at V came to 0 bases and at J to 9 bases, leaving 5 bases not matched to a gene. Germline lookup yields CDR1 SEHNR and CDR2 FQNEAQ (reference sequence). The CDR3 region has the DNA TGTGCCAGCAGCTTAGCGGGAGGGCTGAGTGAGCAGTTCTTC. Protein: CASSLAGGLSEQFF.

The J gene is TRBJ2-1, the V gene TRBV27; D gene unclear. Trimming removed 6 bases at V and 9 bases at J, with 9 bases between. The germline gives CDR1 MNHEY, CDR2 SMNVEV (reference sequence). CDR3 size: 11 residues. CDR3 nucleotides: TGTGCCAGCAGGTATTTCAGTGAGCAGTTCTTC. Amino acids: CASRYFSEQFF.

This chain joins TRBV6-1 and TRBJ2-7; the D is unclear. The CDR3 sequence is 13 residues long. Trimming left V 8 bases short and J 0 bases short, with 11 bases between. Germline-derived CDR1 and CDR2 are MNHNS and SASEGT. CDR3 DNA sequence: TGTGCCAGCGGTCGGCCAAGCTCCTACGAGCAGTACTTC. It codes for CASGRPSSYEQYF.

The chain carries TRBV9 and TRBJ2-1, with 9 bases fitting TRBD1. CDR1 is SGDLS and CDR2 is YYNGEE in the germline V gene. The CDR3 totals 14 residues. J gave up 7 bases and V 0 bases, and 2 bases lay outside the gene matches. CDR3 nucleotide sequence: TGTGCCAGCAGCGTAGGACAGGGGGGAAATGAGCAGTTCTTC. Translating it yields CASSVGQGGNEQFF. Filled out from reference TRBV9 and TRBJ2-1, the complete variable domain reads DSGVTQTPKHLITATGQRVTLRCSPRSGDLSVYWYQQSLDQGLQFLIQYYNGEERAKGNILERFSAQQFPDLHSELNLSSLELGDSALYFCASSVGQGGNEQFFGPGTRLTVL.

The V call is TRBV29-1, the J call TRBJ2-2; 8 positions agree with TRBD1. Germline loops: CDR1 SQVTM, CDR2 ANQGSEA. This CDR3 is 13 amino acids long. V was pared by 5 bases and J by 3 bases, with 2 bases of the junction left unmatched. The DNA for the CDR3 is TGCAGCGTTACAGGGGGTGACACCGGGGAGCTGTTTTTT. This encodes CSVTGGDTGELFF.

The rearrangement joins TRBV13 to TRBJ1-1; no clear D. The CDR3 runs to 12 residues. V was trimmed by 2 bases and J by 7 bases, leaving 8 bases between them. CDR1 is PRHDT, CDR2 FYEKMQ, per germline (reference sequence). This CDR3 is CASSLFGNEAFF. The CDR3 coding sequence is TGTGCCAGCAGCTTATTTGGAAATGAAGCTTTCTTT. The entire variable domain, with the rest obtained from reference TRBV13 and TRBJ1-1, is as follows: AAGVIQSPRHLIKEKRETATLKCYPIPRHDTVYWYQQGPGQDPQFLISFYEKMQSDKGSIPDRFSAQQFSDYHSELNMSSLELGDSALYFCASSLFGNEAFFGQGTRLTVV.

J is TRBJ1-4 and V is TRBV4-1; D not resolved. V lost 1 base and J 6 bases, leaving 6 bases between the germline ends. The CDR3 loop spans 13 amino acids. Germline lookup yields CDR1 MGHRA and CDR2 YSYEKL. The CDR3 loop is CASSQVYDEKLFF. CDR3 in DNA: TGCGCCAGCAGCCAAGTTTACGATGAAAAACTGTTTTTT.

The chain recombines TRBV5-4 with TRBJ2-3; D ambiguous. Trimming cost V 2 bases and J 2 bases, with 0 bases left between them. There are 11 residues in the CDR3. Germline CDR1 and CDR2: SGHNT and YYREEE (reference sequence). CDR3 coding DNA: TGTGCCAGCAGCTTCACAGATACGCAGTATTTT. This translates into CASSFTDTQYF.

The chain combines TRBV16 with TRBJ1-2, with 10 nucleotides matching TRBD1. Unmatched junction bases numbered 12, after V lost 3 bases and J lost 8 bases. Germline loops: CDR1 KGHSY, CDR2 FQNENV. The CDR3 contains 16 residues. The CDR3 loop reads CASSHPGTGDIGGYTF. For the CDR3, the DNA is TGTGCCAGCAGCCACCCCGGGACAGGGGATATAGGCGGCTACACCTTC. Full variable domain (outside the CDR3, taken from reference TRBV16 and TRBJ1-2): GEEVAQTPKHLVRGEGQKAKLYCAPIKGHSYVFWYQQVLKNEFKFLISFQNENVFDETGMPKERFSAKCLPNSPCSLEIQATKLEDSAVYFCASSHPGTGDIGGYTFGSGTRLTVV.

The V gene is TRBV4-1, the J gene TRBJ2-1, with TRBD2 matching 8 bases. The germline V gene encodes CDR1 MGHRA and CDR2 YSYEKL. The V and J ends lost 1 base and 7 bases, in that order; junction bases with no gene match: 9. The CDR3 is 16 amino acids. DNA for the CDR3: TGCGCCAGCAGCCAAGGGCCAGCGGGAGTTGCAAATGAGCAGTTCTTC. Its protein is CASSQGPAGVANEQFF.

This chain's CDR3 is CASNGLAGGWGVYNEQFF. The CDR3 region has the DNA TGTGCCAGCAATGGGCTAGCGGGAGGTTGGGGTGTCTACAATGAGCAGTTCTTC. J is TRBJ2-1 and V is TRBV7-9; the match to TRBD2 covers 11 bases. The germline V gene has CDR1 SEHNR and CDR2 FQNEAQ (reference sequence). Trimming took 7 bases from V and 3 from J; bases not matched to a gene: 14. This CDR3 spans 18 amino acids.